This is a list of T cell receptor beta chains from one sample in a study of Graves' ophthalmopathy and Graves' hyperthyroidism. TCRdb used MiXCR to reprocess the multiplex PCR reads, holding one entry per CDR3 protein. The sample records 900,000 to 1,200,000 distinct CDR3 sequences, about 40% being singletons. Sequenced: peripheral blood or thyroid tissue (not recorded which). These receptors were collected from an adult man with Graves' hyperthyroidism. The CDR3 runs from the conserved cysteine through the conserved F or W. D genes are given only for firm matches. Some rows have no size entry. The others give once, few or many, or a class for an expanded clone.

J gene | clone size | D gene | V gene | CDR3 DNA | CDR3 protein
TRBJ1-6 | . | . | TRBV7-2 | TGTGCCAGCAGCCAAGAAGGGGCCGTTTCACCCCTCCTCTTT | CASSQEGAVSPLLF
TRBJ2-2 | . | TRBD1 | TRBV20-1 | TGCAGTGCCACGACAGGGGGAACCACCGGGGAGCTGTTTTTT | CSATTGGTTGELFF
TRBJ2-7 | many | . | TRBV7-2 | TGTGCCAGCAGCATAGAGGACGTAGGGGTCTACGAGCAGTACTTC | CASSIEDVGVYEQYF
TRBJ1-5 | many | . | TRBV12-3/TRBV12-4 | TGTGCCAGCAGTTTTCAGGGGAGCAGCAATCAGCCCCAGCATTTT | CASSFQGSSNQPQHF
TRBJ2-2 | many | . | TRBV19 | TGTGCCAGTAGTCCGTATAGCGGTACCGGGGAGCTGTTTTTT | CASSPYSGTGELFF
TRBJ2-7 | many | . | TRBV6-5 | TGTGCCAGCAGTTACGGAGCGGGCGAGCAGTACTTC | CASSYGAGEQYF
TRBJ1-6 | . | TRBD1 | TRBV7-6 | TGTGCCAGCAGCTTAGATACCGTAACAGGGGGCGGTGTGAGTTCACCCCTCCACTTT | CASSLDTVTGGGVSSPLHF
TRBJ2-7 | few | . | TRBV30 | TGTGTCGGAACACAAGGGAGATACGAGCAGTACTTC | CVGTQGRYEQYF
TRBJ1-1 | . | TRBD1 | TRBV25-1 | TGTGCCAGCAGTGGAGAAAACAGGGGATTACCTGAAGCTTTCTTT | CASSGENRGLPEAFF
TRBJ2-7 | . | . | TRBV7-8 | TGTGCCAGCAGCGCAGGACAGAGCACCTACGGGCAGTACTTC | CASSAGQSTYGQYF
TRBJ1-5 | few | . | TRBV9 | TGTGCCAGCAGTAGACGGACCAATCAGCCCCAGCATTTT | CASSRRTNQPQHF
TRBJ2-7 | . | . | TRBV6-1 | TGTGCCAGCAGTATCAATCAGGCGGCCTACGAGCAGTACTTC | CASSINQAAYEQYF
TRBJ2-1 | few | . | TRBV19 | TGTGCCAGTAGTAAGGGGATAGGGCTGGGTGAGCAGTTCTTC | CASSKGIGLGEQFF
TRBJ2-2 | once | TRBD2 | TRBV27 | TGTGCCAGCAACCCTTCGGGACTAGCGGGGGGCGGGGACACCGGGGAGCTGTTTTTT | CASNPSGLAGGGDTGELFF
TRBJ1-4 | many | . | TRBV7-2 | TGTGCCAGCAGCAAAAGGACGTGGGGGGATGAAAAACTGTTTTTT | CASSKRTWGDEKLFF
TRBJ2-5 | . | . | TRBV12-3/TRBV12-4 | TGTGCCAGCAGATCTGACTATAATGGGGAGACCCAGTACTTC | CASRSDYNGETQYF
TRBJ2-7 | few | TRBD2 | TRBV7-6 | TGTGCCAGCAGCTTAGCGCGTGGACTAGGGTCCTACGAGCAGTACTTC | CASSLARGLGSYEQYF
TRBJ1-2 | many | TRBD1 | TRBV5-1 | TGCGCCAGCTCCGGGACAGAAAGGGGCTACACCTTC | CASSGTERGYTF